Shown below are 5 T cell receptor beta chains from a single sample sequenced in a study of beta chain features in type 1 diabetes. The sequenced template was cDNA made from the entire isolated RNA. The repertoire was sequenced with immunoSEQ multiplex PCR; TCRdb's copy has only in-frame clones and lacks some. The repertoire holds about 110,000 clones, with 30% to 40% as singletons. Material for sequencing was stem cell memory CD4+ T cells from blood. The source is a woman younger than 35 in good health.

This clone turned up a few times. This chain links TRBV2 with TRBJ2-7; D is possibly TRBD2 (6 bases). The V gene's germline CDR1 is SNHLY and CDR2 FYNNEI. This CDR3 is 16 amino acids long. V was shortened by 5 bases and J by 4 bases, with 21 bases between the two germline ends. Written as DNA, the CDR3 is TGTGCCAGCAGTACCGGGGGACGGGCCCTTTCGTACGAGCAGTACTTC. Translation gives CASSTGGRALSYEQYF.

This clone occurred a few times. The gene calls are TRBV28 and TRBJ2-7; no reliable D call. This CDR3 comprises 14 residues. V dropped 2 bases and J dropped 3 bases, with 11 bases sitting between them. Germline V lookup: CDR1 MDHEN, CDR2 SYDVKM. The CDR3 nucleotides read TGTGCCAGCAGTTTACGAGCAAACTACTACGAGCAGTACTTC. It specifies CASSLRANYYEQYF.

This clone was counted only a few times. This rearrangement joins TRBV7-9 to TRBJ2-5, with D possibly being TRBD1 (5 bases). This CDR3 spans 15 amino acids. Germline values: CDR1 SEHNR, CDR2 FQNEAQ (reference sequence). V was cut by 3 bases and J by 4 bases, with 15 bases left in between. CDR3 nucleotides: TGTGCCAGCAGCTTGGCCGATGCAGGGTCAGAGACCCAGTACTTC. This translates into CASSLADAGSETQYF.

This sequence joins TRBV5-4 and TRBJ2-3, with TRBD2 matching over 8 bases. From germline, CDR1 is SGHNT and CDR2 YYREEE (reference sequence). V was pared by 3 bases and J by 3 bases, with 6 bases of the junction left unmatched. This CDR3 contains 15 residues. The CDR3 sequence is CASSSGSGITDTQYF. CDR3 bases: TGTGCCAGCAGCTCGGGTAGCGGGATTACAGATACGCAGTATTTT.

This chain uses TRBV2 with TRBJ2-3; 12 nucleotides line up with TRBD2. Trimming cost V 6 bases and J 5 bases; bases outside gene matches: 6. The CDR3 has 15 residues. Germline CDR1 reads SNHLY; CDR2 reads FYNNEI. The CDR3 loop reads CASRGLGLAGDTQYF. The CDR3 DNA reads TGTGCCAGCAGGGGTCTGGGACTAGCGGGAGATACGCAGTATTTT. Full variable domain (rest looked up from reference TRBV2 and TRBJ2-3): EPEVTQTPSHQVTQMGQEVILRCVPISNHLYFYWYRQILGQKVEFLVSFYNNEISEKSEIFDDQFSVERPDGSNFTLKIRSTKLEDSAMYFCASRGLGLAGDTQYFGPGTRLTVL.